Below, 24 T cell receptor beta chains from the same sample are listed, as sequenced in a study of T cells in localized non-small cell lung cancer. TCRdb keeps only in-frame clones here, not all; method: immunoSEQ multiplex PCR. The sample shows tens of thousands of clones, 84% of them seen only once. The sample in question was peripheral blood, obtained before any cancer treatment. The source is a man aged 40-75 years with stage I lung adenocarcinoma.

In nucleotides, the CDR3 is TGCAGCGTTGAAGCGGGGCCGGGAGAGACCCAGTACTTC. Its protein product is CSVEAGPGETQYF. The chain recombines TRBV29-1 with TRBJ2-5; the D call may be TRBD1 or TRBD2 (5 bases each). This CDR3 is 13 amino acids long. Germline CDR1 is SQVTM and CDR2 is ANQGSEA. The ends were cut back, 1 base at V and 4 bases at J, with 10 bases in the middle.

The chain has TRBV23-1 and TRBJ2-7, with 12 positions matching TRBD2. TRBV23-1 is noted as an ORF with a role that remains uncertain. Trimming removed 0 bases from V and 3 bases from J; junction bases left unmatched: 3. The CDR3 is made up of 16 amino acids. The CDR3 loop reads CASSQSGLAGIYEQYF. CDR3 nucleotides: TGCGCCAGCAGTCAATCCGGACTAGCGGGAATCTACGAGCAGTACTTC.

The V call is TRBV6-5, the J call TRBJ1-2; the D is unclear. With 0 bases removed from V and 5 bases from J, the gap between germline ends came to 7 bases. The germline V gene encodes CDR1 MNHEY and CDR2 SVGAGI. This CDR3 contains 13 residues. The CDR3 protein is CASSYSPVYGYTF. The CDR3 nucleotides are TGTGCCAGCAGTTACTCGCCAGTATATGGCTACACCTTC.

On this clone: The junction shows a germline mismatch at one end, possibly a read error. This sequence joins TRBV5-1 and TRBJ2-7, with D unresolved. CDR3 size: 15 residues. Germline CDR1 and CDR2: SGHRS and YFSETQ. The CDR3 DNA reads TGCGCCAACAGCTTGGTGGGTGGAACCTTGGGGGAGCAGTACTTC. It is translated as CANSLVGGTLGEQYF.

The rearrangement links TRBV5-1 to TRBJ1-1; maybe TRBD1 (6 bases). Deletions cut 5 bases from V and 5 bases from J, with 19 bases between. CDR1 is SGHRS, CDR2 YFSETQ, per germline. This CDR3 contains 15 residues. CDR3 protein: CASRGHLGAKTEAFF. In nucleotides, the CDR3 is TGCGCCAGCAGGGGGCATCTGGGGGCTAAGACTGAAGCTTTCTTT.

V gene TRBV28 combines with J gene TRBJ1-1; D remains ambiguous. Trimming stripped 5 bases from V and 6 bases from J, with 7 bases between. The CDR3 contains 11 residues. Per the germline V gene, CDR1 is MDHEN and CDR2 is SYDVKM. In DNA form, the CDR3 reads TGTGCCAGCAGTCTGAGCGCTGAAGCTTTCTTT. Its protein product is CASSLSAEAFF.

The genes are TRBV15 and TRBJ2-5, with D tentatively TRBD1 (6 bases). V shed 2 bases and J shed 5 bases, with 12 bases lying between them. The CDR3 loop spans 14 amino acids. Germline assignment: CDR1 LNHNV and CDR2 YYDKDF (reference sequence). This CDR3 reads CATSRFQGHETQYF. CDR3 nucleotide sequence: TGTGCCACCAGCAGATTCCAGGGGCACGAGACCCAGTACTTC.

The CDR3 here is CASQPAGGRELFF. The CDR3 nucleotides read TGTGCCTCCCAACCAGCAGGAGGCCGGGAGCTGTTTTTT. This chain links TRBV19 with TRBJ2-2; D is perhaps TRBD2 (5 bases). Trimming cost V 11 bases and J 9 bases, with 19 bases left between them. The germline gives CDR1 LNHDA, CDR2 SQIVND (reference sequence). There are 13 residues in the CDR3.

The V and J genes are TRBV18 and TRBJ2-5, with D perhaps TRBD2 (5 bases). Germline CDR1 reads KGHSH; CDR2 reads LQKENI. The germline V and J ends were trimmed by 4 bases and 1 base, with 10 bases remaining between them. CDR3 length: 14 residues. The CDR3 region has the DNA TGTGCCAGCTCACGGAGGAACATCCAAGAGACCCAGTACTTC. This codes for CASSRRNIQETQYF.

This chain connects TRBV2 to TRBJ2-5; 11 positions match TRBD2. V shed 5 bases, J shed 7 bases, and the junction held 6 bases outside the gene matches. Germline assignment: CDR1 SNHLY and CDR2 FYNNEI. CDR3 length: 14 residues. The CDR3 region is CASSPTSGAVTQYF. The DNA of the CDR3 is TGTGCCAGCAGTCCGACTAGCGGGGCGGTGACCCAGTACTTC.

The chain carries TRBV29-1 and TRBJ2-3; TRBD1 aligns across 9 bases. V trimming: 7 bases; J trimming: 5 bases; junction bases outside the gene matches: 16. Germline lookup yields CDR1 SQVTM and CDR2 ANQGSEA. CDR3 size: 16 residues. CDR3 protein: CSAKTPTGGAGDTQYF. The CDR3 bases are TGCAGCGCCAAAACCCCAACAGGGGGCGCTGGAGATACGCAGTATTTT.

The rearrangement uses TRBV27 and TRBJ2-7; D is possibly TRBD1 (5 bases). Germline assignment: CDR1 MNHEY and CDR2 SMNVEV (reference sequence). The CDR3 consists of 14 residues. Trimming removed 5 bases at V and 0 bases at J, with 11 bases between. Written as DNA, the CDR3 is TGTGCCAGCAGTCCAGGACACCTCTCCTACGAGCAGTACTTC. Protein sequence: CASSPGHLSYEQYF.

The V gene is TRBV2, the J gene TRBJ2-1; tentatively, D is TRBD2 (6 bases). There are 16 residues in the CDR3. Trimming removed 1 base at V and 5 bases at J, with 15 bases between. Per germline, CDR1 SNHLY and CDR2 FYNNEI. This chain's CDR3 is CASSEGQGRFNNEQFF. The CDR3 coding sequence is TGTGCCAGCAGTGAAGGGCAAGGGAGGTTTAACAATGAGCAGTTCTTC.

The V and J genes are TRBV19 and TRBJ2-5; the D is unclear. CDR1 is LNHDA and CDR2 is SQIVND in the germline V gene (reference sequence). The CDR3 length is 14 residues. The V gene lost 1 base and the J gene lost 2 bases, with 8 bases spanning the gap. The CDR3 nucleotides are TGTGCCAGTAGTATAGGAGGCAGACAAGAGACCCAGTACTTC. Translated, it gives CASSIGGRQETQYF.

The chain couples TRBV19 to TRBJ2-7, with a weak D call TRBD2 (5 bases). The CDR3 covers 16 residues. Germline CDR1 LNHDA, CDR2 SQIVND (reference sequence). V was shortened by 6 bases and J by 0 bases, with 18 bases between the two germline ends. The CDR3 reads CASSWGKRSSSYEQYF. The CDR3 DNA sequence: TGTGCCAGTAGCTGGGGTAAGCGGTCGAGCTCCTACGAGCAGTACTTC.

The chain links TRBV11-2 to TRBJ1-2; a weak D match, TRBD1 (5 bases). The CDR3 contains 13 residues. V gave up 4 bases and J gave up 7 bases, with 13 bases separating them. Per germline, CDR1 SGHAT and CDR2 FQNNGV. The CDR3 coding sequence is TGTGCCAGCAGCTCTGGGACGCTGCGTGGCTACACCTTC. Protein: CASSSGTLRGYTF.

The rearrangement uses TRBV15 and TRBJ1-2, with 8 positions matching TRBD1. The V segment lost 0 bases and the J segment 7 bases; nucleotides outside the gene matches: 7. The CDR3 is 15 amino acids. The germline V gene encodes CDR1 LNHNV and CDR2 YYDKDF (reference sequence). The CDR3 DNA sequence: TGTGCCACCAGCAGAGATCAGGGGGCAGAGGCTGGCTACACCTTC. The encoded protein is CATSRDQGAEAGYTF.

CDR3 bases: TGTGCCAGCAGTTTTCAGGGAGATACGCAGTATTTT. Encoded protein: CASSFQGDTQYF. The chain couples TRBV27 to TRBJ2-3; maybe TRBD1 (5 bases). Trimming shortened V by 3 bases and J by 5 bases, and 6 bases separated the two germline ends. CDR1 is MNHEY, CDR2 SMNVEV, per germline (reference sequence). CDR3 length equals 12 residues.

A note on this clone: The sample has other DNA sequences that encode this CDR3 too. V is TRBV6-1 and J is TRBJ2-3, with TRBD2 matching 9 bases. V lost 6 bases, J lost 1 base, and 2 bases stayed unmatched. The CDR3 runs to 14 residues. From germline, CDR1 is MNHNS and CDR2 SASEGT. The CDR3 region has the DNA TGTGCCAGCAGCCGGACTAGCGGCACAGATACGCAGTATTTT. Protein product: CASSRTSGTDTQYF.

The chain has TRBV27 and TRBJ2-7; 7 nucleotides line up with TRBD1. This CDR3 has 13 amino acids. J lost 5 bases, V lost 7 bases, and 8 bases had no gene match. The V gene's germline CDR1 is MNHEY and CDR2 SMNVEV (reference sequence). CDR3 in DNA: TGTGCCAGCACCCGTAGAGGGGGCCACGAGCAGTACTTC. Translated: CASTRRGGHEQYF.

V is TRBV30 and J is TRBJ1-1; D may be TRBD1 (6 bases). In germline, CDR1 is GTSNPN, CDR2 SVGIG (reference sequence). The V end was cut by 2 bases, the J end by 6 bases, with 16 bases between. The CDR3 is made up of 14 amino acids. The CDR3 DNA sequence: TGTGCCTGGAGTCCGTACGACAGGTATGCTGAAGCTTTCTTT. The encoded protein is CAWSPYDRYAEAFF. The full variable domain, its missing parts supplied by reference TRBV30 and TRBJ1-1, is SQTIHQWPATLVQPVGSPLSLECTVEGTSNPNLYWYRQAAGRGLQLLFYSVGIGQISSEVPQNLSASRPQDRQFILSSKKLLLSDSGFYLCAWSPYDRYAEAFFGQGTRLTVV.

This sequence joins TRBV28 and TRBJ2-7; possibly TRBD1 for D (5 bases). V was shortened by 6 bases and J by 2 bases, with 14 bases between the two germline ends. This CDR3 has 14 residues. Germline CDR1 reads MDHEN; CDR2 reads SYDVKM. The CDR3 is CASRTTGFPYEQYF. The CDR3 bases are TGTGCCAGCAGAACCACAGGATTCCCCTACGAGCAGTACTTC.

V and J are TRBV9 and TRBJ2-1; D call uncertain. Germline-derived CDR1 and CDR2 are SGDLS and YYNGEE. There are 14 residues in the CDR3. V lost 0 bases and J lost 10, with 14 bases in between. The CDR3 DNA follows: TGTGCCAGCAGCGTAGACCCAGACCCTCAAGAGCAGTTCTTC. This sequence encodes CASSVDPDPQEQFF. Full variable domain (outside the CDR3, taken from reference TRBV9 and TRBJ2-1): DSGVTQTPKHLITATGQRVTLRCSPRSGDLSVYWYQQSLDQGLQFLIQYYNGEERAKGNILERFSAQQFPDLHSELNLSSLELGDSALYFCASSVDPDPQEQFFGPGTRLTVL.

The rearrangement uses TRBV5-6 and TRBJ2-1, with a possible D match to TRBD1 (6 bases). Germline CDR1 and CDR2: SGHDT and YYEEEE. V was shortened by 0 bases and J by 1 base, with 11 bases between the two germline ends. This CDR3 comprises 16 residues. CDR3 residues: CASSLEVRGSYNEQFF. For the CDR3, the DNA is TGTGCCAGCAGCTTGGAGGTCAGGGGTTCCTACAATGAGCAGTTCTTC.